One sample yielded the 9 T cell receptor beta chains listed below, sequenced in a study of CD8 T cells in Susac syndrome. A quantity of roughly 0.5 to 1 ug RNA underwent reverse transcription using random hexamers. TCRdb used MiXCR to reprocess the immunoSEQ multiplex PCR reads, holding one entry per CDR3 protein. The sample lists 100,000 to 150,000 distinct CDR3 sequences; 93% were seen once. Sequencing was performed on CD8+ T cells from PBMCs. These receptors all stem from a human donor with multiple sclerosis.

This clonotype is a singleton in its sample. CDR3 nucleotides: TGCAGCGTTGAAGGTCTGTGGGACAGTGGCACTGAAGCTTTCTTT. Amino acid sequence: CSVEGLWDSGTEAFF. The V call is TRBV29-1, the J call TRBJ1-1; TRBD1 matches at 7 bases. The trim removed 1 base at V and 4 bases at J, leaving 9 bases unmatched. CDR3 length: 15 residues. CDR1 is SQVTM, CDR2 ANQGSEA, per germline.

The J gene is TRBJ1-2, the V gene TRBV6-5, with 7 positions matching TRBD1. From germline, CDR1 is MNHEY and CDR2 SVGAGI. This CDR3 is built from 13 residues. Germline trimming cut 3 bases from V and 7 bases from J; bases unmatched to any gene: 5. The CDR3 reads CASSYSTGVGYTF. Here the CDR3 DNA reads TGTGCCAGCAGTTATTCCACAGGGGTTGGCTACACCTTC.

Here the CDR3 reads CATSPGGGGSDQPQHF. The DNA for the CDR3 is TGTGCCACCAGCCCAGGAGGGGGAGGAAGCGATCAGCCCCAGCATTTT. The genes are TRBV15 and TRBJ1-5, with D possibly being TRBD1 (6 bases). The ends were cut back, 5 bases at V and 5 bases at J, with 19 bases in the middle. Germline V gene data show CDR1 as LNHNV and CDR2 as YYDKDF (reference sequence). CDR3 length: 16 amino acids.

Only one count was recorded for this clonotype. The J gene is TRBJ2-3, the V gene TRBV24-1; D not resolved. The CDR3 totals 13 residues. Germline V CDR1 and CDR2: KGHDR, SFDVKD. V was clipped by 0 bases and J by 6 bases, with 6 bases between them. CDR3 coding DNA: TGTGCCACCAGTGATTTGGTGGGGGATACGCAGTATTTT. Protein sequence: CATSDLVGDTQYF.

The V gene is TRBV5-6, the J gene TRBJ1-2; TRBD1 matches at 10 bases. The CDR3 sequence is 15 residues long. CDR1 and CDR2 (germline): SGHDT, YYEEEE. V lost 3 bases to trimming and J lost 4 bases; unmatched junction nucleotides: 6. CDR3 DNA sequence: TGTGCCAGCAGCTGGGGACAGGGGAATTTCTATGGCTACACCTTC. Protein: CASSWGQGNFYGYTF.

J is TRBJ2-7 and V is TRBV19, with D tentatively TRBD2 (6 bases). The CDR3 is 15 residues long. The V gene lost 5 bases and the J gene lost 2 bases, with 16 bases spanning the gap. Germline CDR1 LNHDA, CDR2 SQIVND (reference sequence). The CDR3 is CASSHDSGSAYEQYF. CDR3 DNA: TGTGCCAGTAGTCACGACTCCGGGAGCGCCTACGAGCAGTACTTC.

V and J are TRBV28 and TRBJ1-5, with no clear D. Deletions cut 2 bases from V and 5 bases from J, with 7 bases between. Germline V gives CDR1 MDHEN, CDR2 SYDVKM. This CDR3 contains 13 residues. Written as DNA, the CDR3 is TGTGCCAGCAGTTTAAACAGCCATCAGCCCCAGCATTTT. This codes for CASSLNSHQPQHF.

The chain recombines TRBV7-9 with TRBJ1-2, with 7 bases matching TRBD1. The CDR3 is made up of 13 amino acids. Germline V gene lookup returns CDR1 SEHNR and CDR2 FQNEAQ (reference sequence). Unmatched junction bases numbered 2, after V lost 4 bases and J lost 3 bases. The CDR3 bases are TGTGCCAGCAGCTCCGGGACAGACTATGGCTACACCTTC. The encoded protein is CASSSGTDYGYTF. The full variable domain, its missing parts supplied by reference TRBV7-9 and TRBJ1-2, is DTGVSQNPRHKITKRGQNVTFRCDPISEHNRLYWYRQTLGQGPEFLTYFQNEAQLEKSRLLSDRFSAERPKGSFSTLEIQRTEQGDSAMYLCASSSGTDYGYTFGSGTRLTVV.

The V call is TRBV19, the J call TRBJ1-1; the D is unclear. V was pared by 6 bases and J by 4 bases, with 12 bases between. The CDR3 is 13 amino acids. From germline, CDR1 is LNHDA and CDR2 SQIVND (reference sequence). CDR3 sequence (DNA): TGTGCCAGTAGAGGCTCCCGCGGCACTGAAGCTTTCTTT. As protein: CASRGSRGTEAFF.